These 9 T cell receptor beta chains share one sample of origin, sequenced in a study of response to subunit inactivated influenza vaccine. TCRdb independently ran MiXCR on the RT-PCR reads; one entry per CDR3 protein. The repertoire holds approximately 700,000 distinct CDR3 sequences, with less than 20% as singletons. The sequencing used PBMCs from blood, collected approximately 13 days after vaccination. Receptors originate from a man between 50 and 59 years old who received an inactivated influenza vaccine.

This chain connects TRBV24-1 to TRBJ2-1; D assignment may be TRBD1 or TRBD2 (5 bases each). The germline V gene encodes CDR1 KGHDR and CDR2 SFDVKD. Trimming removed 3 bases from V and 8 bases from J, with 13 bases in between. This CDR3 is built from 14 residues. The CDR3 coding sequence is TGTGCCACCAGTGATCGGGGACCGGGCGATGAGCAGTTCTTC. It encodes CATSDRGPGDEQFF.

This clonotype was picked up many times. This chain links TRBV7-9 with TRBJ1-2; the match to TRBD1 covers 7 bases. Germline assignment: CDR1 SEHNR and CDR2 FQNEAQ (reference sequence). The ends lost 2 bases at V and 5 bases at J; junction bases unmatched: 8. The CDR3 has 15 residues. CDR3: CASSLTGTAGYGYTF. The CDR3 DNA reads TGTGCCAGCAGCTTAACCGGGACAGCGGGATATGGCTACACCTTC.

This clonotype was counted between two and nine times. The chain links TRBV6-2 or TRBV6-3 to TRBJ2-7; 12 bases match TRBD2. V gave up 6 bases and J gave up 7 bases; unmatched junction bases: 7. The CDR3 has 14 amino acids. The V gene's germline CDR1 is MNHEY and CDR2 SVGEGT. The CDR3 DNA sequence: TGTGCCAGCAGCCTAGCGGGAGGGCCGCGGGAGCAGTACTTC. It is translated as CASSLAGGPREQYF.

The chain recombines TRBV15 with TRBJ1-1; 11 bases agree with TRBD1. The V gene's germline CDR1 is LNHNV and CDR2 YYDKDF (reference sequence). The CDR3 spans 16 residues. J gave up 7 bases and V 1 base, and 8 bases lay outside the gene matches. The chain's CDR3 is CATSRAGGQGAGEAFF. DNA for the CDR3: TGTGCCACCAGCAGAGCGGGAGGACAGGGGGCGGGTGAAGCTTTCTTT.

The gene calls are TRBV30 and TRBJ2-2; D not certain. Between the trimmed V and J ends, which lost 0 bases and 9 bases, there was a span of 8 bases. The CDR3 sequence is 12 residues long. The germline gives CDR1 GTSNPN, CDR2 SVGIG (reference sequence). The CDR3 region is CAWSVKSWELFF. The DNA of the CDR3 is TGTGCCTGGAGTGTAAAGAGTTGGGAGCTGTTTTTT.

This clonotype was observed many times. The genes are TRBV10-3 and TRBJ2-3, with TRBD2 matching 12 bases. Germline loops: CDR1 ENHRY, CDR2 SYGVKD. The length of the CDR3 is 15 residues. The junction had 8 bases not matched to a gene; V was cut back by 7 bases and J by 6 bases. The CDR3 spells CAITQTSGGPDTQYF. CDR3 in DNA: TGTGCCATCACCCAGACTAGCGGGGGCCCCGATACGCAGTATTTT.

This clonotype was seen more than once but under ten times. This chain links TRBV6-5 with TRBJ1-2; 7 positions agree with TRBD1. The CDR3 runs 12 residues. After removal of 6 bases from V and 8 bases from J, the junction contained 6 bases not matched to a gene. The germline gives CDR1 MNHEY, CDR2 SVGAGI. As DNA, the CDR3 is TGTGCCAGCAGAACGACAGGGACGGGCTACACCTTC. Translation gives CASRTTGTGYTF.

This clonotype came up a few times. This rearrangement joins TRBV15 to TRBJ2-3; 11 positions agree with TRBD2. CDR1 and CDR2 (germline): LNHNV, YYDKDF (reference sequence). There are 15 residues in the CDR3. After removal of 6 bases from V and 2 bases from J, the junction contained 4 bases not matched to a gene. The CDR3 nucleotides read TGTGCCACCAGGAAACTAGCGGGAGACACAGATACGCAGTATTTT. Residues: CATRKLAGDTDTQYF.

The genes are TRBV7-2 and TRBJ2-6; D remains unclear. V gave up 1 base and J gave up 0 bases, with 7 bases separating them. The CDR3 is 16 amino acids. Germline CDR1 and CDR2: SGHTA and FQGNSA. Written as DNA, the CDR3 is TGTGCCAGCAGCTTAGTTGGCCTCTCTGGGGCCAACGTCCTGACTTTC. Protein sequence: CASSLVGLSGANVLTF.